This TCR beta chain was recovered during a study of T cell repertoires in cytomegalovirus infection. Whole-study context: CMV epitopes that were recently identified and HLA-C-restricted were used alongside well-studied HLA-B-restricted ones. Public TCR beta signatures were indicative of both CMV infection and a matching HLA type. Study-wide points: The cumulative frequency of public TCR beta families distinguished individuals who carried CMV together with the relevant HLA. Within the response measured ex vivo, HLA-C-restricted CMV-specific TCR beta clonotypes were dominant.

TCRdb re-called the reads with MiXCR, one entry per CDR3 protein. The data contain 350,000 to 400,000 distinct CDR3 sequences, about 35% of them seen just once; the ten biggest clones take up roughly 13%. Comment on this clonotype: What it binds is not known.

The input for sequencing was cultured PBMCs, taken from culture after CMV antigen stimulation. The sequence derives from a human donor in good health (CMV status not recorded). Some clones in this sample may be carry-over from other donors' samples.

DNA for the CDR3: TGCGCCAGCAGCTCTAGATGGACTAGCGGGAATTCAGATACGCAGTATTTT. Translating gives CASSSRWTSGNSDTQYF. The chain is built from TRBV5-1 and TRBJ2-3, with TRBD2 matching over 12 bases. Germline CDR1 reads SGHRS; CDR2 reads YFSETQ. The CDR3 spans 17 residues. J lost 4 bases, V lost 3 bases, and 9 bases had no gene match.